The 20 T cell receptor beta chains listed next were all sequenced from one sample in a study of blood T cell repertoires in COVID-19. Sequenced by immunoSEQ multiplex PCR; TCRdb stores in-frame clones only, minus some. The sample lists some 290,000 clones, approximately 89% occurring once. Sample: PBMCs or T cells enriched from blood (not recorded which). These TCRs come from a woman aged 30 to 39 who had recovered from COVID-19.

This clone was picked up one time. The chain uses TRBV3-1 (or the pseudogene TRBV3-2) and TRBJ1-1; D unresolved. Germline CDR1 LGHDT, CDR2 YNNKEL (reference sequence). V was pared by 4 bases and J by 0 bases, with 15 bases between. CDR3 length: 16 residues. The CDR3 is CASSRPGTTMNTEAFF. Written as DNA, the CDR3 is TGTGCCAGCAGCCGACCGGGAACCACAATGAACACTGAAGCTTTCTTT.

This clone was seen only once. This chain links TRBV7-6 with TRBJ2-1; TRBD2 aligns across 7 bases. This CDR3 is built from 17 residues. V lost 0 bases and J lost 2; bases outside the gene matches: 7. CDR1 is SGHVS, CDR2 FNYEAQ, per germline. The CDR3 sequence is CASSLAVASGAYNEQFF. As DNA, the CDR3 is TGTGCCAGCAGCTTAGCGGTCGCTAGCGGAGCCTACAATGAGCAGTTCTTC.

This CDR3 is CASSSVPGLVGEQFF. In nucleotides, the CDR3 is TGTGCCAGCAGTTCGGTCCCGGGACTAGTTGGTGAGCAGTTCTTC. The J gene is TRBJ2-1, the V gene TRBV6-2 or TRBV6-3; 8 nucleotides line up with TRBD2. The germline CDR1 and CDR2 sequences are MNHEY and SVGEGT. The CDR3 consists of 15 residues. The J segment lost 9 bases and the V segment lost 4 bases, leaving 11 bases of the junction unmatched.

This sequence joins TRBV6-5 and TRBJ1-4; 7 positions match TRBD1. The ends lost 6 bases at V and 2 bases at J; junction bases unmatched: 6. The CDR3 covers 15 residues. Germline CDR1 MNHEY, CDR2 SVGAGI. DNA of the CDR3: TGTGCCAGCAGAGACACGACAGGGACTAATGAAAAACTGTTTTTT. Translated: CASRDTTGTNEKLFF.

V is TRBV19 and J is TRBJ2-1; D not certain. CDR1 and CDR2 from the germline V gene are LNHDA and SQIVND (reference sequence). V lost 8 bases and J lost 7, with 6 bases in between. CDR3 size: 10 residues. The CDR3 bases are TGTGCCAGTTGTCTAAATGAGCAGTTCTTC. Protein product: CASCLNEQFF.

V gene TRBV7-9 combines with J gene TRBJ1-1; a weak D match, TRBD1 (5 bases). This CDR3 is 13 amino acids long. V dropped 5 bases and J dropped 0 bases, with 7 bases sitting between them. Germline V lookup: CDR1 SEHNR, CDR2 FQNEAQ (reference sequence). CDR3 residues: CASSLTVNTEAFF. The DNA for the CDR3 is TGTGCCAGCAGCCTGACAGTGAACACTGAAGCTTTCTTT.

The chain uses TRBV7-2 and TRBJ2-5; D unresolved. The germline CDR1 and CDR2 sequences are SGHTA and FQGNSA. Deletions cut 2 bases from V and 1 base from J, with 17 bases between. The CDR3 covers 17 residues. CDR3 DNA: TGTGCCAGCAGCTTAACCCACTCCTCCGGGTCCCAAGAGACCCAGTACTTC. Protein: CASSLTHSSGSQETQYF.

The CDR3 spells CASSPGQVYSYEQYF. The CDR3 nucleotides are TGTGCCAGCAGCCCGGGACAGGTCTACTCCTACGAGCAGTACTTC. This chain uses TRBV7-9 with TRBJ2-7; the match to TRBD1 covers 8 bases. After removal of 5 bases from V and 0 bases from J, the junction contained 6 bases not matched to a gene. CDR1 and CDR2 (germline): SEHNR, FQNEAQ (reference sequence). The CDR3 runs 15 residues.

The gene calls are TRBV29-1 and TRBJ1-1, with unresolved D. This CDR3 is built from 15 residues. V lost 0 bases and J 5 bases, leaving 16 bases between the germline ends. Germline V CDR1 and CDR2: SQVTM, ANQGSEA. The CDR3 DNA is TGCAGCGTTGAAGATTTAGCGGGAGTAGGGACTGAAGCTTTCTTT. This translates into CSVEDLAGVGTEAFF.

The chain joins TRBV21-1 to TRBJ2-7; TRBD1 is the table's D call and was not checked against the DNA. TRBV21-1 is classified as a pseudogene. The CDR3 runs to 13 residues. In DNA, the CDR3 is TGTGCCAGCAGCAAAGTTAGGGGGTACGAGCAGTACTTC. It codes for CASSKVRGYEQYF.

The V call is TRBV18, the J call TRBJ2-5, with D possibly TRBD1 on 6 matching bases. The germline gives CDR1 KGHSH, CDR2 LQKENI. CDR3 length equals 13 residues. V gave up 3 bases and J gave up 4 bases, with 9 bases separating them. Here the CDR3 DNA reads TGTGCCAGCTCACCGGGACAAGCAGAGACCCAGTACTTC. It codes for CASSPGQAETQYF.

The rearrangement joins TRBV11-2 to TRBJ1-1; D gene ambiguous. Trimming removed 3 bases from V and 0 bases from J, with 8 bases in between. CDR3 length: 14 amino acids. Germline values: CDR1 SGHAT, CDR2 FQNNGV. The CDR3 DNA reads TGTGCCAGCAGCTTTGGGCCCCTGAACACTGAAGCTTTCTTT. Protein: CASSFGPLNTEAFF.

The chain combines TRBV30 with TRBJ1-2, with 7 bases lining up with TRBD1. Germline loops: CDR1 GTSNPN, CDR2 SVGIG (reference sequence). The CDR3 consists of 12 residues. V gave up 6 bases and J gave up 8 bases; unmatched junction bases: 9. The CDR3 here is CACNRGISGYTF. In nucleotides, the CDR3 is TGTGCCTGTAACAGGGGAATATCGGGCTACACCTTC.

CDR3 sequence: CASSLKLDLSTDTQYF. CDR3 nucleotide sequence: TGTGCCAGCAGCCTAAAACTAGATTTGAGCACAGATACGCAGTATTTT. The V gene is TRBV5-6, the J gene TRBJ2-3; a weak D match, TRBD2 (5 bases). Germline V lookup: CDR1 SGHDT, CDR2 YYEEEE. The length of the CDR3 is 16 residues. V was pared by 4 bases and J by 0 bases, with 15 bases between.

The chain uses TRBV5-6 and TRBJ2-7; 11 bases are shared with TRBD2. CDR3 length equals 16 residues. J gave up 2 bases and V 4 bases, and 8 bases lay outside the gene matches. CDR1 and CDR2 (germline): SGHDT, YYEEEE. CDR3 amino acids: CASSTFTSGSTYEQYF. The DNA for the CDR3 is TGTGCCAGCAGCACTTTCACTAGCGGGAGCACCTACGAGCAGTACTTC.

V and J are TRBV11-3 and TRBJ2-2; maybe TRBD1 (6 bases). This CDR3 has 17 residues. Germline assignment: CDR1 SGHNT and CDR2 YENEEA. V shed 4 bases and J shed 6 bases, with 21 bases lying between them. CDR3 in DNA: TGTGCCAGCAGCTACGATTTGGGGGCGTCCTTAGCCGGGGAGCTGTTTTTT. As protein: CASSYDLGASLAGELFF. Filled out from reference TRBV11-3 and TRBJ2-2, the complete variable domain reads EAGVVQSPRYKIIEKKQPVAFWCNPISGHNTLYWYLQNLGQGPELLIRYENEEAVDDSQLPKDRFSAERLKGVDSTLKIQPAELGDSAVYLCASSYDLGASLAGELFFGEGSRLTVL.

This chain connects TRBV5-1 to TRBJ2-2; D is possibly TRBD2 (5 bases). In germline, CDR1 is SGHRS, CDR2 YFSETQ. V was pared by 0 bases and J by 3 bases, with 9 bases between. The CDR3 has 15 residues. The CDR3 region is CASSLAGLDTGELFF. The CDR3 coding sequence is TGCGCCAGCAGCTTGGCCGGACTGGACACCGGGGAGCTGTTTTTT.

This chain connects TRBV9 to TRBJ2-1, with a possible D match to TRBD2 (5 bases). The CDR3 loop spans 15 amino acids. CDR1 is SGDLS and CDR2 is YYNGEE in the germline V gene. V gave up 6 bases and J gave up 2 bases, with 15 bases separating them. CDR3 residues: CASTPSTPPYNEQFF. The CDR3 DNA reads TGTGCCAGCACCCCTAGCACCCCCCCCTACAATGAGCAGTTCTTC.

CDR3 protein: CASSLWAGSRYNEQFF. In nucleotides, the CDR3 is TGTGCCAGCAGCTTATGGGCGGGATCGAGGTACAATGAGCAGTTCTTC. The chain employs TRBV7-2 and TRBJ2-1, with a weak D call TRBD2 (6 bases). CDR1 and CDR2 from the germline V gene are SGHTA and FQGNSA. CDR3 size: 16 residues. The V end lost 2 bases, the J end lost 4 bases, and 15 bases lay between the germline ends.

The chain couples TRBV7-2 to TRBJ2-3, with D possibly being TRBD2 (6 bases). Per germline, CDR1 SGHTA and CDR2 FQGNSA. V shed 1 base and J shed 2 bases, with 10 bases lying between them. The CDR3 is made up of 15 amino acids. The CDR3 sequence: CASSLGGGTTDTQYF. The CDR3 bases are TGTGCCAGCAGCTTAGGGGGCGGGACCACAGATACGCAGTATTTT.